The clone carrying this T cell receptor beta chain was seen a few times. Its antigen is currently unknown. The length of the CDR3 is 15 residues. Per the germline V gene, CDR1 is SGHRS and CDR2 is YFSETQ. The V and J ends lost 1 base and 2 bases respectively, with 13 bases between them. This sample was taken from a study of T cell responses to AZD1222 COVID-19 vaccine. Whole-study findings and limits: Baseline seropositivity characterized only a handful of AZD1222 recipients.

The table came from immunoSEQ multiplex PCR; TCRdb's copy has only in-frame clones and leaves some out. This table holds about 180,000 clones, approximately 90% found once. The chain combines TRBV5-1 with TRBJ2-7; D may be TRBD2 (5 bases). Sequenced here: peripheral blood, sampled 28 days after the second AZD1222 dose. The TCR sequence derives from an adult who received the AZD1222 COVID-19 vaccine. The CDR3 protein is CASSLNVGVAYEQYF. DNA of the CDR3: TGCGCCAGCAGCTTGAATGTGGGAGTGGCCTACGAGCAGTACTTC. The complete variable domain, with remaining parts taken from reference TRBV5-1 and TRBJ2-7, reads KAGVTQTPRYLIKTRGQQVTLSCSPISGHRSVSWYQQTPGQGLQFLFEYFSETQRNKGNFPGRFSGRQFSNSRSEMNVSTLELGDSALYLCASSLNVGVAYEQYFGPGTRLTVT.